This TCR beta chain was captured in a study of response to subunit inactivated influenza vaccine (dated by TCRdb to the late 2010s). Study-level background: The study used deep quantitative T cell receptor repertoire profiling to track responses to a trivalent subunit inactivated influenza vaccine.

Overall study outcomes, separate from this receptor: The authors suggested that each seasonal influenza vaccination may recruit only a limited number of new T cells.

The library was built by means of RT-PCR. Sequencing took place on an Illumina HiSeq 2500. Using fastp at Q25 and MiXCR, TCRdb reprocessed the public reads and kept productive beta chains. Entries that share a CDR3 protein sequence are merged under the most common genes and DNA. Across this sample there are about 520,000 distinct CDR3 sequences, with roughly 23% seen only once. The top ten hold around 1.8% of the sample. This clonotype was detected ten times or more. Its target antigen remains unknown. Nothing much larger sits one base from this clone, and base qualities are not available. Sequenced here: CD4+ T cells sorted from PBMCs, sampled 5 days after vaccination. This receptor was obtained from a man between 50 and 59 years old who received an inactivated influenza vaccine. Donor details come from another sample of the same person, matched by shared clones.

Read as DNA, the sequence is TGTGCCAGCAGTTTCAACCGGGGGCGTTCACCCCTCCACTTT. Its translation reads: CASSFNRGRSPLHF. The chain links TRBV12-3 or TRBV12-4 with TRBJ1-6; 6 matching bases give a weak D call of TRBD1. The CDR3 runs 14 amino acids, cysteine and phenylalanine included. Of all the DNA, just the CDR3 is kept, 42 bases in frame from base 1. V loses 3 bases, J loses 9 bases, and the germline ends lie 12 bases apart.